Sequencing of this TCR beta chain was carried out in a study of T-cell memory formation after mild COVID-19. Overall study results and limits: A second wave of clones peaked on day 37, and their SARS-CoV-2 specificity went unconfirmed. Cross-reactive memory appears to have joined, as suggested by some responding clones showing up in pre-infection memory.

Points on this clonotype: Its target is unknown. A junction boundary mismatches the germline segment, possibly from a read error.

This CDR3 is 15 amino acids long. Germline CDR1 SGHTA, CDR2 FQGNSA. TCR alpha and TCR beta cDNA libraries carrying sample barcodes and UMIs were produced by 5'RACE using constant-segment primers. In TCRdb, the 5' RACE reads were re-called with MiXCR into one record per CDR3 protein. The sample yields 390,000 or so distinct CDR3 sequences, 16% seen once. This TCR came from a man between 18 and 29 years old who had mild COVID-19 (a few samples of this study predate the infection). Cell type and time point are not known. The chain recombines TRBV7-2 with TRBJ2-7, with TRBD2 as a possible D gene (7 bases). The material sequenced was PBMCs or a T cell subset sorted from them (not recorded which). The CDR3: CASSVAGGLFYGQYF. CDR3 sequence (DNA): TGTGCCAGCAGTGTTGCCGGGGGGCTCTTCTACGGGCAGTACTTC.